Listed below are T cell receptor beta chains from one sample, sequenced in a study of blood T cell repertoires in COVID-19. Sequencing used immunoSEQ multiplex PCR; TCRdb keeps in-frame clones, though not all of them. The sample holds 200,000 to 250,000 clones, about nine tenths seen once. The sequenced sample was peripheral blood. The source of these receptors is a man in his fifties or sixties who had recovered from COVID-19. CDR3s include the opening cysteine and the closing phenylalanine or tryptophan.

v_gene | CDR3aa
TRBV28 | CASSKRGGPSGQPQHF
TRBV25-1 | CASSVQGPRDTQYF
TRBV19 | CASSKSFRASGNTIYF
TRBV7-3 | CASSWTSGTDTQYF
TRBV5-5 | CASSFSGTEVYEQYF
TRBV30 | CAWSGLAGNEQYF
TRBV7-2 | CASSGYRVGEQYF
TRBV7-2 | CASSAPIAGGPRETQYF
TRBV6-5 | CASSYSNRGSYEQYF
TRBV7-3 | CASSSPGGLLHF
TRBV6-5 | CASSYSPTGSYEQYF
TRBV30 | CAWSGQGLNEKLFF
TRBV3-1/TRBV3-2 | CASSPPRANTGELFF
TRBV5-6 | CASSRPRTDPNYGYTF
TRBV3-1/TRBV3-2 | CATRRLAGGLETQYF
TRBV7-3 | CASSLTGGQGSTGELFF
TRBV5-6 | CASSLILAGGDTQYF
TRBV10-1 | CASSGGQGISNEKLFF